The clone carrying this T cell receptor beta chain was recorded a few times. This entry is derived from a study of response to subunit inactivated influenza vaccine. CDR1 ENHRY and CDR2 SYGVKD come from the germline V gene. The CDR3 sequence is 12 residues long. V was pared by 7 bases and J by 2 bases, with 9 bases between. MiXCR, applied by TCRdb to the RT-PCR reads, yields one record per CDR3 protein. This sample yields some 550,000 distinct CDR3 sequences, of which 20% to 25% are seen a single time; 2.8% belongs to the top ten. These same records also appear under a second study, on T cells expressing NK-cell markers. That source adds: UMIs accompanied the 5'RACE template switching by which TCR beta cDNA was made. HCMV seropositivity marked seven of the eight sequenced donors; one was seronegative. Several of the experiments relied on an anti-gamma-delta TCR antibody so that only alpha-beta TCR T cells were sorted. As a fraction of CD8+ T cells, dominant NKG2C+ clonotypes reached about 1.0-7.5% in more than five donors. Four of the donors also had these clonotypes leading their CD3+CD56-NKG2C+ fraction.

Specimen: CD4+ T cells sorted from PBMCs, collected about 12 days after vaccination. V and J are TRBV10-3 and TRBJ2-7; the D is unclear. The TCR comes from a man in his fifties who received an inactivated influenza vaccine. CDR3 loop: CAITTPPYEQYF. DNA for the CDR3: TGTGCCATCACTACCCCTCCCTACGAGCAGTACTTC.